This TCR beta chain appears in the sequencing data of a study of blood T cell repertoires in COVID-19. Study context: Samples of COVID-19 (acute and convalescent) were obtained from the United States, Italy and Spain.

In the authors' workflow: Nucleated cell counts were estimated from reference gene primer amplification. Assay used: immunoSEQ multiplex PCR; TCRdb lists only in-frame clones, some missing. Clone size and V and J calls were adopted from that table, with D and trimming inferred from the DNA. The sample has roughly 220,000 clones, around nine tenths seen once. The V gene's germline CDR1 is MDHEN and CDR2 SYDVKM. V lost 1 base and J lost 0, with 9 bases in between. The CDR3 sequence is 15 residues long. The sequence came from a man aged 60-69 years with acute or convalescent COVID-19. Sequenced: peripheral blood. The rearrangement uses TRBV28 and TRBJ1-1, with D perhaps TRBD1 (5 bases). The CDR3 loop is CASSLLGAMNTEAFF. The CDR3 DNA reads TGTGCCAGCAGTTTATTAGGGGCGATGAACACTGAAGCTTTCTTT.